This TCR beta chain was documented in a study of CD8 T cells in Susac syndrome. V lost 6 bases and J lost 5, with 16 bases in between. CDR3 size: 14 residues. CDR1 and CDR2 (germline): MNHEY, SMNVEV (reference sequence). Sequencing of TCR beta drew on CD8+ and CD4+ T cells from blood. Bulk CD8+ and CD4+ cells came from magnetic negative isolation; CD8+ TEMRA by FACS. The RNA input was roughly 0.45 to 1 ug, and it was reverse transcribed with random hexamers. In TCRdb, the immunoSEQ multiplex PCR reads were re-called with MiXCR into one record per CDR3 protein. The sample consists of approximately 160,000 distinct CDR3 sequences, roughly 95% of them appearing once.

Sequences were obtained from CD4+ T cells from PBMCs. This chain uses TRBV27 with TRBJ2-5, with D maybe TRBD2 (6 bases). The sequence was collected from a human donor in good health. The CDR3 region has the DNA TGTGCCAGCAGCCCTTTCCGGGGGAGGGAGACCCAGTACTTC. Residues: CASSPFRGRETQYF.